A single sample gave rise to the 26 T cell receptor beta chains below, sequenced in a study of cytomegalovirus exposure and HLA in healthy donors. The PCR was carried out with 60 Vbeta primers and 13 Jbeta primers. Clones were read by immunoSEQ multiplex PCR, and TCRdb kept only the in-frame ones, dropping some. The data contain fewer than 250,000 clones, around 80% of them seen just once; the ten biggest clones take up around 1.9%. The specimen was PBMCs. The receptors were sampled from a man aged 18 to 29 in good health and CMV-seronegative.

The genes are TRBV28 and TRBJ2-1, with 8 nucleotides matching TRBD1. V trimming: 6 bases; J trimming: 0 bases; junction bases outside the gene matches: 4. This CDR3 is built from 15 residues. The V gene's germline CDR1 is MDHEN and CDR2 SYDVKM. In DNA, the CDR3 is TGTGCCAGCAGGGACGACAGGGGCTCCTACAATGAGCAGTTCTTC. Translating gives CASRDDRGSYNEQFF.

The gene calls are TRBV9 and TRBJ2-3; possibly TRBD1 for D (5 bases). V lost 0 bases to trimming and J lost 5 bases, with 13 bases between them. The CDR3 runs to 15 residues. Germline CDR1 SGDLS, CDR2 YYNGEE. The CDR3 sequence is CASSVARVDLDTQYF. DNA of the CDR3: TGTGCCAGCAGCGTAGCCAGGGTTGACTTAGATACGCAGTATTTT.

This rearrangement joins TRBV27 to TRBJ1-4; D not certain. CDR3 length: 12 amino acids. Per the germline V gene, CDR1 is MNHEY and CDR2 is SMNVEV (reference sequence). The V and J ends lost 4 bases and 8 bases respectively, with 8 bases between them. This chain's CDR3 is CASSYAGEKLFF. The CDR3 coding sequence is TGTGCCAGCAGTTATGCGGGGGAAAAACTGTTTTTT.

This clone has a single count. The chain employs TRBV13 and TRBJ2-5; 15 positions agree with TRBD2. Looked up from germline, CDR1 is PRHDT and CDR2 is FYEKMQ (reference sequence). The CDR3 totals 17 residues. J gave up 5 bases and V 0 bases, and 4 bases lay outside the gene matches. Here the CDR3 reads CASSLGGTSGRLETQYF. CDR3 DNA sequence: TGTGCCAGCAGCTTAGGCGGGACTAGCGGGAGGTTGGAGACCCAGTACTTC.

This clone has only a few counts. This chain links TRBV7-3 with TRBJ2-7; 8 nucleotides match TRBD1. Germline V gene data show CDR1 as SGHTA and CDR2 as FQGTGA. The CDR3 length is 14 residues. The V and J ends lost 2 bases and 6 bases, in that order; junction bases with no gene match: 6. CDR3 coding DNA: TGTGCCAGCAGCTTACGTGACAGGGGATCCGAGCAGTACTTC. Translation gives CASSLRDRGSEQYF.

This chain links TRBV5-1 with TRBJ2-5; weak D call: TRBD2 (5 bases). The length of the CDR3 is 12 residues. Germline CDR1 is SGHRS and CDR2 is YFSETQ. V was pared by 5 bases and J by 2 bases, with 7 bases between. The chain's CDR3 is CASRDSQETQYF. In DNA, the CDR3 is TGCGCCAGCAGGGACTCTCAAGAGACCCAGTACTTC.

V and J are TRBV11-2 and TRBJ2-2; 7 nucleotides match TRBD2. The CDR3 spans 15 residues. Germline V gene sequence: CDR1 SGHAT, CDR2 FQNNGV. Trimming cost V 4 bases and J 1 base; bases outside gene matches: 3. The CDR3 reads CASSSRGENTGELFF. In DNA form, the CDR3 reads TGTGCCAGCAGCTCTCGGGGGGAGAACACCGGGGAGCTGTTTTTT.

The chain employs TRBV11-2 and TRBJ2-7; TRBD2 agrees at 9 bases. V shed 5 bases and J 3 bases; nucleotides not matched to a gene: 8. The CDR3 sequence is 15 residues long. From germline, CDR1 is SGHAT and CDR2 FQNNGV. The CDR3 coding sequence is TGTGCCAGCAGCCAGGGACTAGCCGGATACTACGAGCAGTACTTC. It yields the protein CASSQGLAGYYEQYF.

The genes are TRBV30 and TRBJ2-7; a weak D match, TRBD2 (5 bases). CDR1 and CDR2 from the germline V gene are GTSNPN and SVGIG (reference sequence). V lost 3 bases and J 6 bases, leaving 18 bases between the germline ends. CDR3 length equals 14 residues. CDR3 in DNA: TGTGCCTGGAGCTTCATCGGGGTAGTAGGCGAGCAGTACTTC. It is translated as CAWSFIGVVGEQYF.

This chain joins TRBV18 and TRBJ2-5; 11 nucleotides align to TRBD1. Per germline, CDR1 KGHSH and CDR2 LQKENI. This CDR3 has 17 amino acids. J was trimmed by 6 bases and V by 1 base; bases with no gene match: 10. In DNA form, the CDR3 reads TGTGCCAGCTCACCACGGCCCGGACAGGGGGCACGAAAGACCCAGTACTTC. Its protein is CASSPRPGQGARKTQYF.

The V call is TRBV11-2, the J call TRBJ2-3; 7 bases line up with TRBD1. Per germline, CDR1 SGHAT and CDR2 FQNNGV. V shed 4 bases and J 5 bases; nucleotides not matched to a gene: 9. The CDR3 is made up of 15 amino acids. The CDR3 spells CASSYRDRMIDTQYF. DNA for the CDR3: TGTGCCAGCAGCTACCGGGACAGAATGATAGATACGCAGTATTTT.

This chain connects TRBV19 to TRBJ1-1; 9 nucleotides match TRBD1. The germline gives CDR1 LNHDA, CDR2 SQIVND (reference sequence). The CDR3 runs 16 residues. After removal of 6 bases from V and 1 base from J, the junction contained 9 bases not matched to a gene. The CDR3 nucleotides are TGTGCCAGTAGAAAAACGGGACAGGGTTCGAACACTGAAGCTTTCTTT. Translated, it gives CASRKTGQGSNTEAFF.

The chain has TRBV9 and TRBJ1-6; D perhaps matches TRBD1 (6 bases). Trimming stripped 3 bases from V and 6 bases from J, with 28 bases between. The CDR3 contains 20 residues. Germline CDR1 and CDR2: SGDLS and YYNGEE. In DNA, the CDR3 is TGTGCCAGCAGCGGACGACCCGACAGGAGGCGACCCATAGGTAATTCACCCCTCCACTTT. Its protein is CASSGRPDRRRPIGNSPLHF.

The genes are TRBV6-1 and TRBJ2-6; TRBD1 matches 7 bases. J lost 3 bases, V lost 5 bases, and 4 bases had no gene match. The CDR3 totals 15 residues. From germline, CDR1 is MNHNS and CDR2 SASEGT. The CDR3 DNA follows: TGTGCCAGCAGTCCCGGGACAGTTGGGGCCAACGTCCTGACTTTC. Translated: CASSPGTVGANVLTF.

The J gene is TRBJ2-1, the V gene TRBV7-9; 10 bases map to TRBD2. V shed 5 bases and J 0 bases; nucleotides not matched to a gene: 4. Germline-derived CDR1 and CDR2 are SEHNR and FQNEAQ (reference sequence). CDR3 size: 16 residues. CDR3 sequence: CASSPRLAGSYNEQFF. The CDR3 bases are TGTGCCAGCAGCCCCCGACTAGCGGGCTCCTACAATGAGCAGTTCTTC.

CDR3: CASSFYQGELFF. The DNA for the CDR3 is TGTGCCAGCAGCTTTTATCAGGGGGAGCTGTTTTTT. The chain couples TRBV7-2 to TRBJ2-2; D is ambiguous. The CDR3 loop spans 12 amino acids. V was cut by 3 bases and J by 8 bases, with 7 bases left in between. CDR1 is SGHTA and CDR2 is FQGNSA in the germline V gene.

The chain carries TRBV27 and TRBJ1-4, with D possibly matching TRBD1 (5 bases). The CDR3 length is 15 residues. V was clipped by 2 bases and J by 8 bases, with 15 bases between them. CDR1 MNHEY and CDR2 SMNVEV come from the germline V gene (reference sequence). CDR3 in DNA: TGTGCCAGCAGTTTAAGGGGTAATAGTGCGGAAAAACTGTTTTTT. Amino acids: CASSLRGNSAEKLFF. The full variable domain, its missing parts supplied by reference TRBV27 and TRBJ1-4, is EAQVTQNPRYLITVTGKKLTVTCSQNMNHEYMSWYRQDPGLGLRQIYYSMNVEVTDKGDVPEGYKVSRKEKRNFPLILESPSPNQTSLYFCASSLRGNSAEKLFFGSGTQLSVL.

The chain is built from TRBV5-1 and TRBJ2-1, with TRBD2 identical over 12 bases. The CDR3 is made up of 19 amino acids. V dropped 6 bases and J dropped 5; count of bases not matched to a gene: 18. Germline assignment: CDR1 SGHRS and CDR2 YFSETQ. The DNA of the CDR3 is TGCGCCAGCACCCTTACGGGATTACTAGCGGGAGGTCTCCACAATGAGCAGTTCTTC. It is translated as CASTLTGLLAGGLHNEQFF.

V gene TRBV9 combines with J gene TRBJ2-1; 8 nucleotides align to TRBD1. Germline CDR1 is SGDLS and CDR2 is YYNGEE. The J segment lost 5 bases and the V segment lost 4 bases, leaving 11 bases of the junction unmatched. This CDR3 has 16 residues. CDR3 loop: CASSSSGTGGNNEQFF. The CDR3 DNA is TGTGCCAGCAGCTCCTCTGGGACAGGAGGAAACAATGAGCAGTTCTTC.

CDR3 amino acids: CASSRAGQSSNQPQHF. The CDR3 DNA reads TGCGCCAGCAGCCGAGCGGGGCAGTCTAGCAATCAGCCCCAGCATTTT. This chain joins TRBV4-1 and TRBJ1-5; maybe TRBD1 (5 bases). Trimming took off 4 bases at V and 0 bases at J, with 13 bases between the two ends. Per germline, CDR1 MGHRA and CDR2 YSYEKL. CDR3 length equals 16 residues.

The genes are TRBV9 and TRBJ2-7; TRBD1 might be the D (5 bases). The germline V and J ends were trimmed by 4 bases and 2 bases, with 13 bases remaining between them. The CDR3 spans 14 residues. Germline V CDR1 and CDR2: SGDLS, YYNGEE. CDR3 in DNA: TGTGCCAGCAGCATGGACATTGCCCCCTACGAGCAGTACTTC. Translated, it gives CASSMDIAPYEQYF. The variable domain in full, completed from reference TRBV9 and TRBJ2-7, reads DSGVTQTPKHLITATGQRVTLRCSPRSGDLSVYWYQQSLDQGLQFLIQYYNGEERAKGNILERFSAQQFPDLHSELNLSSLELGDSALYFCASSMDIAPYEQYFGPGTRLTVT.

The genes are TRBV7-2 and TRBJ2-1; a weak D match, TRBD2 (5 bases). This CDR3 is built from 14 residues. V dropped 5 bases and J dropped 8 bases, with 16 bases sitting between them. The germline V gene encodes CDR1 SGHTA and CDR2 FQGNSA. The CDR3 nucleotides are TGTGCCAGCAGCACTAGTGGCAGCAAGTATGAGCAGTTCTTC. Its translation is CASSTSGSKYEQFF.

This clone occurred once. The chain joins TRBV5-1 to TRBJ1-1; no firm D call. Germline CDR1 SGHRS, CDR2 YFSETQ. V lost 0 bases to trimming and J lost 5 bases, with 11 bases between them. CDR3 length: 14 amino acids. This CDR3 reads CASSLVQRSTEAFF. In nucleotides, the CDR3 is TGCGCCAGCAGCTTGGTCCAGCGTTCAACTGAAGCTTTCTTT. Full variable domain (missing parts from reference TRBV5-1 and TRBJ1-1): KAGVTQTPRYLIKTRGQQVTLSCSPISGHRSVSWYQQTPGQGLQFLFEYFSETQRNKGNFPGRFSGRQFSNSRSEMNVSTLELGDSALYLCASSLVQRSTEAFFGQGTRLTVV.

This clone was recorded once. V and J are TRBV4-1 and TRBJ1-5, with a possible D match to TRBD1 (5 bases). Trimming took 4 bases from V and 7 from J, leaving 8 bases between them. Germline V lookup: CDR1 MGHRA, CDR2 YSYEKL. The CDR3 has 12 residues. The CDR3 sequence: CASSPPGQPQHF. In nucleotides, the CDR3 is TGCGCCAGCAGCCCCCCAGGGCAGCCCCAGCATTTT.

The rearrangement uses TRBV11-2 and TRBJ1-4; possibly TRBD1 for D (5 bases). Germline V gene sequence: CDR1 SGHAT, CDR2 FQNNGV. The CDR3 length is 14 residues. V lost 3 bases, J lost 5 bases, and 10 bases lay in between. The CDR3 bases are TGTGCCAGCAGCTTGCGGGACCGAAATGAAAAACTGTTTTTT. Protein: CASSLRDRNEKLFF.

The chain recombines TRBV7-8 with TRBJ1-1; 8 bases align to TRBD1. The CDR3 extends over 14 amino acids. Germline CDR1 and CDR2: SGHVS and FQNEAQ. Trimming at V came to 5 bases and at J to 1 base, leaving 3 bases not matched to a gene. The CDR3 nucleotides are TGTGCCAGCAGCCGCGGGACAGGGAACACTGAAGCTTTCTTT. It yields the protein CASSRGTGNTEAFF. Using reference TRBV7-8 and TRBJ1-1 for the parts outside the CDR3, the full variable domain is GAGVSQSPRYKVAKRGQDVALRCDPISGHVSLFWYQQALGQGPEFLTYFQNEAQLDKSGLPSDRFFAERPEGSVSTLKIQRTQQEDSAVYLCASSRGTGNTEAFFGQGTRLTVV.